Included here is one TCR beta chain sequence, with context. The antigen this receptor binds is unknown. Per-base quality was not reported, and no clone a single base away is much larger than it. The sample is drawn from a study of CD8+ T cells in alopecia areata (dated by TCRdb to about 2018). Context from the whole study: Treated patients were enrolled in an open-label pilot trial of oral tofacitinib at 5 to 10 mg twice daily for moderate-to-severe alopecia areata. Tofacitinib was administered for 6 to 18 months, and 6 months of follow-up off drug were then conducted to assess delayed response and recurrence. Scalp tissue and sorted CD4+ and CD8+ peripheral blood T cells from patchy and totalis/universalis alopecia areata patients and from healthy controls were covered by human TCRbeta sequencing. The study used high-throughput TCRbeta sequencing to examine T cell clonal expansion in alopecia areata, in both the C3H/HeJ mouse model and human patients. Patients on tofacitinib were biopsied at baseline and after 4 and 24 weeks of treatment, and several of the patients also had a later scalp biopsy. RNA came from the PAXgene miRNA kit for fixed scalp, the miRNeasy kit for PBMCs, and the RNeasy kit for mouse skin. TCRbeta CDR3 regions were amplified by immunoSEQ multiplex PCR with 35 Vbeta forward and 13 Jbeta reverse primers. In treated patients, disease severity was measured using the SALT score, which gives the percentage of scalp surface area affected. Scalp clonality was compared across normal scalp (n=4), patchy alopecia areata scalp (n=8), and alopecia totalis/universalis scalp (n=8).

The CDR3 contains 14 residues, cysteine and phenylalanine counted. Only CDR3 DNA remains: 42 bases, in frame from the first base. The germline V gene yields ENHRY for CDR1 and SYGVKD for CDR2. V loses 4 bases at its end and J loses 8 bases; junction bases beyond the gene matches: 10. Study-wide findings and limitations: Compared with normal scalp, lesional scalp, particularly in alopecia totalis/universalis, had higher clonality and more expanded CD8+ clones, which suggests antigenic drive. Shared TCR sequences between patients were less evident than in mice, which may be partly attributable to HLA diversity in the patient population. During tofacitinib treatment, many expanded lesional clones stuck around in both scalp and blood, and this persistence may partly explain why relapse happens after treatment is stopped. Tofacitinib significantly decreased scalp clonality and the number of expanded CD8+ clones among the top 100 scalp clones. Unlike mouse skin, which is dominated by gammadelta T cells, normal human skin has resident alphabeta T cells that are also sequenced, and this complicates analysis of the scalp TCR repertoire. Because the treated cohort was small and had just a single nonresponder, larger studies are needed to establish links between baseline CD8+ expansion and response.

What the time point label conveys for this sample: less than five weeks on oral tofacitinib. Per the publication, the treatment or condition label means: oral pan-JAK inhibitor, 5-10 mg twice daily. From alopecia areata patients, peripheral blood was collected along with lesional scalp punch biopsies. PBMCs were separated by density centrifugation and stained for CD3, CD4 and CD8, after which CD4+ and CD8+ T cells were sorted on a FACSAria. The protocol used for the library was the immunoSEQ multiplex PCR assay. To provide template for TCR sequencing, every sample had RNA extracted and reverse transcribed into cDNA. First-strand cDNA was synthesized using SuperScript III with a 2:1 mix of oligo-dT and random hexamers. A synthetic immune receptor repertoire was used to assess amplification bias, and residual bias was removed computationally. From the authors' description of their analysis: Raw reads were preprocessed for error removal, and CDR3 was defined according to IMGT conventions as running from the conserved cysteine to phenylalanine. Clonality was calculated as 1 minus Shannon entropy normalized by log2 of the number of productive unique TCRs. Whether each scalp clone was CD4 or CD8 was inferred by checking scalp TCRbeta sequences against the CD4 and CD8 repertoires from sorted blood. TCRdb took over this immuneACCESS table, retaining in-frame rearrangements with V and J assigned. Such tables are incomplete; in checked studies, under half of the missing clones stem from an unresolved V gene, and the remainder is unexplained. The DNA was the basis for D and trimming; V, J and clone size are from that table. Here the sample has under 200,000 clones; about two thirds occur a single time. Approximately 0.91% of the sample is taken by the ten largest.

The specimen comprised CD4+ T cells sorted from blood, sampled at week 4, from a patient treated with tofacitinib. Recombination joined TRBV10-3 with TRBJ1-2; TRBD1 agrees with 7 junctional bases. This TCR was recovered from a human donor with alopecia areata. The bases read TGTGCCATCAGTGCGACAGGGATACAACTCGGCTACACCTTC. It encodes CAISATGIQLGYTF.